These 13 T cell receptor beta chains were sequenced from one sample in a study of blood T cell repertoires in COVID-19. Assay used: immunoSEQ multiplex PCR; TCRdb lists only in-frame clones, some missing. The sample holds some 170,000 clones, about 81% seen once. Sequencing was carried out using peripheral blood. Every receptor here comes from a man aged 60 to 69 with active or convalescent COVID-19.

The V gene is TRBV6-5, the J gene TRBJ1-2, with TRBD1 as a possible D gene (5 bases). V was shortened by 6 bases and J by 7 bases, with 21 bases between the two germline ends. This CDR3 is 15 amino acids long. Germline V gives CDR1 MNHEY, CDR2 SVGAGI. The CDR3 here is CASSPGGGFFGGYTF. CDR3 bases: TGTGCCAGCAGCCCCGGGGGAGGGTTCTTTGGTGGCTACACCTTC.

The V call is TRBV9, the J call TRBJ2-7, with TRBD2 matching over 9 bases. The germline V gene encodes CDR1 SGDLS and CDR2 YYNGEE. The V gene end was trimmed by 4 bases and the J gene end by 5 bases; junction bases not matched to a gene: 10. The CDR3 is made up of 15 amino acids. The chain's CDR3 is CASSPPGREGHEQYF. As DNA, the CDR3 is TGTGCCAGCAGCCCCCCTGGGCGGGAGGGCCACGAGCAGTACTTC.

The rearrangement uses TRBV24-1 and TRBJ2-3; no clear D gene. This CDR3 region has 14 residues. Germline CDR1 and CDR2: KGHDR and SFDVKD. V was shortened by 4 bases and J by 2 bases, with 9 bases between the two germline ends. CDR3 protein: CATSEESHTDTQYF. The CDR3 bases are TGTGCCACCAGTGAGGAGAGTCACACAGATACGCAGTATTTT.

The chain links TRBV5-1 to TRBJ2-3, with TRBD1 as a possible D gene (6 bases). Germline CDR1 is SGHRS and CDR2 is YFSETQ. The V and J ends lost 0 bases and 0 bases respectively, with 11 bases between them. This CDR3 has 16 amino acids. CDR3 in amino acids: CASSLEGDGSTDTQYF. CDR3 DNA sequence: TGCGCCAGCAGCTTGGAGGGGGACGGTAGCACAGATACGCAGTATTTT.

This CDR3 is CASSAEQGGAKNIQYF. In nucleotides, the CDR3 is TGTGCCAGTAGTGCAGAACAGGGGGGAGCCAAAAACATTCAGTACTTC. The rearrangement uses TRBV19 and TRBJ2-4; 8 bases line up with TRBD1. The germline CDR1 and CDR2 sequences are LNHDA and SQIVND (reference sequence). This CDR3 comprises 16 residues. V was pared by 5 bases and J by 0 bases, with 6 bases of the junction left unmatched.

V is TRBV20-1 and J is TRBJ1-2; TRBD1 is a possible D gene (6 bases). Trimming pared 7 bases from V and 5 bases from J, leaving 11 bases between. The length of the CDR3 is 11 residues. CDR1 DFQATT and CDR2 SNEGSKA come from the germline V gene (reference sequence). The CDR3 region has the DNA TGCAGTGTTAGGACAGATTATGGCTACACCTTC. Its translation: CSVRTDYGYTF.

The chain couples TRBV7-9 to TRBJ1-2; TRBD1 aligns across 7 bases. This CDR3 comprises 13 residues. From germline, CDR1 is SEHNR and CDR2 FQNEAQ (reference sequence). V trimming: 6 bases; J trimming: 6 bases; junction bases outside the gene matches: 7. CDR3 residues: CASSGQDLDGYTF. The CDR3 DNA is TGTGCCAGCAGTGGACAGGACTTGGATGGCTACACCTTC.

The gene calls are TRBV6-5 and TRBJ1-1; perhaps TRBD1 as D (6 bases). CDR3 length: 16 residues. Looked up from germline, CDR1 is MNHEY and CDR2 is SVGAGI. V was shortened by 2 bases and J by 5 bases, with 18 bases between the two germline ends. Here the CDR3 DNA reads TGTGCCAGCAGTTACGCTAGAGGCAGGGGTAGGACTGAAGCTTTCTTT. This translates into CASSYARGRGRTEAFF.

The J gene is TRBJ1-4, the V gene TRBV15; a possible D gene is TRBD1 (5 bases). V was shortened by 4 bases and J by 7 bases, with 16 bases between the two germline ends. CDR1 and CDR2 (germline): LNHNV, YYDKDF (reference sequence). The CDR3 is 15 residues long. DNA of the CDR3: TGTGCCACCAGCATTGAGGGAGGGGCGGCTGAAAAACTGTTTTTT. This sequence encodes CATSIEGGAAEKLFF.

The chain combines TRBV5-1 with TRBJ1-6; TRBD1 matches 10 bases. This CDR3 region has 16 residues. Per germline, CDR1 SGHRS and CDR2 YFSETQ. Trimming removed 0 bases from V and 6 bases from J; junction bases left unmatched: 3. The CDR3 loop is CASSLGQGASNSPLHF. CDR3 coding DNA: TGCGCCAGCAGCTTGGGACAGGGGGCCAGTAATTCACCCCTCCACTTT.

This chain links TRBV27 with TRBJ1-4; D gene uncertain. This CDR3 comprises 13 residues. The V end lost 5 bases, the J end lost 8 bases, and 12 bases lay between the germline ends. Germline CDR1 and CDR2: MNHEY and SMNVEV (reference sequence). The CDR3, as DNA: TGTGCCAGCAGTAAACGGAGCGGGGAAAAACTGTTTTTT. Translation gives CASSKRSGEKLFF.

The rearrangement uses TRBV6-5 and TRBJ2-7, with D perhaps TRBD2 (6 bases). Trimming shortened V by 1 base and J by 6 bases, and 16 bases separated the two germline ends. The CDR3 is 15 residues long. Germline loops: CDR1 MNHEY, CDR2 SVGAGI. The CDR3 region is CASSYFRERASEQYF. CDR3 DNA: TGTGCCAGCAGTTACTTCAGGGAGCGGGCCAGCGAGCAGTACTTC.

The V gene is TRBV7-8, the J gene TRBJ1-6; no reliable D call. V dropped 7 bases and J dropped 7 bases, with 14 bases sitting between them. The germline CDR1 and CDR2 sequences are SGHVS and FQNEAQ. The CDR3 contains 14 residues. This CDR3 is CASTPAGYNSPLHF. CDR3 nucleotide sequence: TGTGCCAGCACCCCCGCGGGCTACAATTCACCCCTCCACTTT.